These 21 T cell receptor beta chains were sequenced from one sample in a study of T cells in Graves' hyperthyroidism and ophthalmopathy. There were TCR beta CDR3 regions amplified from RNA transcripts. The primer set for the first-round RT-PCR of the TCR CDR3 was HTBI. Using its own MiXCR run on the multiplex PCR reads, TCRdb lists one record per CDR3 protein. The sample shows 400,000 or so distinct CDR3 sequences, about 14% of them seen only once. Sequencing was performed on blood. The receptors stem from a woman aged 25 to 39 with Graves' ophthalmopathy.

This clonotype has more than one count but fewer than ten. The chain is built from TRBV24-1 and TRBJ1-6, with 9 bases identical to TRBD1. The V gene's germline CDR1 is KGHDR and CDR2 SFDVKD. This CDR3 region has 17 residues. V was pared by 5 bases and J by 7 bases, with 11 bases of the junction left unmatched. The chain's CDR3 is CATSALDRGIWNSPLHF. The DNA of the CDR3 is TGTGCCACCAGTGCTTTAGACAGGGGGATTTGGAATTCACCCCTCCACTTT.

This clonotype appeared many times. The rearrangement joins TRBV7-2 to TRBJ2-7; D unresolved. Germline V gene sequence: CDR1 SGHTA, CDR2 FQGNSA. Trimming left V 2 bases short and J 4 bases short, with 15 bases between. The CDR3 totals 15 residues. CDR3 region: CASSLSPQVPYEQYF. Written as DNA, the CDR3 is TGTGCCAGCAGCTTAAGTCCGCAGGTACCATACGAGCAGTACTTC. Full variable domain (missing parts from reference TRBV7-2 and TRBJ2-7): GAGVSQSPSNKVTEKGKDVELRCDPISGHTALYWYRQSLGQGLEFLIYFQGNSAPDKSGLPSDRFSAERTGGSVSTLTIQRTQQEDSAVYLCASSLSPQVPYEQYFGPGTRLTVT.

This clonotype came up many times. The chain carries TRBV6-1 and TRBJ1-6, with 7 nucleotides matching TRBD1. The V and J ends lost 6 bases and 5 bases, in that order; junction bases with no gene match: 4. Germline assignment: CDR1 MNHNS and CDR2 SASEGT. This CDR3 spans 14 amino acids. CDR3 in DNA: TGTGCCAGCAGAAAGACAGGGAATAATTCACCCCTCCACTTT. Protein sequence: CASRKTGNNSPLHF.

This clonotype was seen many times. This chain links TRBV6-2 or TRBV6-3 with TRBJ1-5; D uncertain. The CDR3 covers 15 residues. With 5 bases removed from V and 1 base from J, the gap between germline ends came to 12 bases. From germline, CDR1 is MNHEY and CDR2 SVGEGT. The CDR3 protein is CASSGGRFSNQPQHF. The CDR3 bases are TGTGCCAGCAGTGGCGGAAGGTTCAGCAATCAGCCCCAGCATTTT.

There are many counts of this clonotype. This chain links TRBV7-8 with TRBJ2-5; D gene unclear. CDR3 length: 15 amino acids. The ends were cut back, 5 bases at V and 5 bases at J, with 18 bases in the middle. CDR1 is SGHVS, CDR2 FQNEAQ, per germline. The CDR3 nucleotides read TGTGCCAGCAGCCCGCGGACGTTCCCCGCGGAGACCCAGTACTTC. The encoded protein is CASSPRTFPAETQYF.

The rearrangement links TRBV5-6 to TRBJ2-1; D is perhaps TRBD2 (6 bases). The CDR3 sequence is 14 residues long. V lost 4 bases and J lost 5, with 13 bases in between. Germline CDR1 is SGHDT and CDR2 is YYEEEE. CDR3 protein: CASSTLTRNNEQFF. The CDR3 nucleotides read TGTGCCAGCAGCACACTGACTAGAAACAATGAGCAGTTCTTC.

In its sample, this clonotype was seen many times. The CDR3: CSARGGASGGHWETQYF. The CDR3 bases are TGCAGTGCTAGAGGGGGAGCTAGCGGGGGCCACTGGGAGACCCAGTACTTC. The chain couples TRBV20-1 to TRBJ2-5; 10 nucleotides agree with TRBD2. The CDR3 extends over 17 amino acids. Trimming cost V 1 base and J 5 bases; bases outside gene matches: 13. Germline-derived CDR1 and CDR2 are DFQATT and SNEGSKA (reference sequence).

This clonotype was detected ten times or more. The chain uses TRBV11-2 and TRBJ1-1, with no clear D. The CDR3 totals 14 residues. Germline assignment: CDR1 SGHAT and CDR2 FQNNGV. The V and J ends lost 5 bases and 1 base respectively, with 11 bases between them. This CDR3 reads CASSARGRNTEAFF. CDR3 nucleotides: TGTGCCAGCAGCGCGCGCGGGAGGAACACTGAAGCTTTCTTT.

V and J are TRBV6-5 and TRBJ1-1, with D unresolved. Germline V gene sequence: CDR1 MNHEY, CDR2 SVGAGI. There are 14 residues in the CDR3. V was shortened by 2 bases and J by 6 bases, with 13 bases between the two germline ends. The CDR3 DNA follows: TGTGCCAGCAGTTACACCTTTGTAGGAGCTGAAGCTTTCTTT. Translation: CASSYTFVGAEAFF.

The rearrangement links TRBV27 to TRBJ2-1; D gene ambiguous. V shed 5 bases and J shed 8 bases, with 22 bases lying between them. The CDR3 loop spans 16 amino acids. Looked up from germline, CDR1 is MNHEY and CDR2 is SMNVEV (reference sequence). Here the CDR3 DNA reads TGTGCCAGCAGTCCCCCGGAGATGGCCAATGGGGATGAGCAGTTCTTC. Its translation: CASSPPEMANGDEQFF.

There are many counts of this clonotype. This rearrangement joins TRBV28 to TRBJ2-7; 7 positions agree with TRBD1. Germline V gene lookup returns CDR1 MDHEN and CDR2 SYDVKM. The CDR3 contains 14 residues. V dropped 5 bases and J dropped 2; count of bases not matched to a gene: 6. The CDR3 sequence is CASSRSQGTYEQYF. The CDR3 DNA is TGTGCCAGCAGTAGGTCACAGGGGACCTACGAGCAGTACTTC.

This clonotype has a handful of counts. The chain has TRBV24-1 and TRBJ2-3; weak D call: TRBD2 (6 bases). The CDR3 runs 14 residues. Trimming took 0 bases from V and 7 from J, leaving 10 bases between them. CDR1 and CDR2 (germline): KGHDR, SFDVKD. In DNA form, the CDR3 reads TGTGCCACCAGTGATTTGCTTAGGACTAATACGCAGTATTTT. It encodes CATSDLLRTNTQYF.

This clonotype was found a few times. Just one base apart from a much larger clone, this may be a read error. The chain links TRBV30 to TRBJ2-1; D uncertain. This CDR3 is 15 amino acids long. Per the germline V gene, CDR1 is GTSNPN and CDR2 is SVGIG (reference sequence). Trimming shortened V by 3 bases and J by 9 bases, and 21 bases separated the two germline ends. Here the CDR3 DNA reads TGTGCCTGGAGGGCGCCGAAGCTTCACTATAGTGAGCAGTTCTTC. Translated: CAWRAPKLHYSEQFF.

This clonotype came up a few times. CDR3 sequence: CASSLDRGPGNTIYF. CDR3 coding DNA: TGTGCCAGCAGTTTAGACAGGGGGCCTGGAAACACCATATATTTT. V usage is TRBV27 and J usage is TRBJ1-3; 10 bases align to TRBD1. This CDR3 is built from 15 residues. V lost 2 bases to trimming and J lost 2 bases; unmatched junction nucleotides: 0. Per the germline V gene, CDR1 is MNHEY and CDR2 is SMNVEV (reference sequence).

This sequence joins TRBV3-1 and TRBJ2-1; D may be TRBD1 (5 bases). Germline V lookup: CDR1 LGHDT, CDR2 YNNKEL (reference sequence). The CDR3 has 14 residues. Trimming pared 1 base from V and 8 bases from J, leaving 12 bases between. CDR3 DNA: TGTGCCAGCAGCCAAGGACTGCAGGGCTATGAGCAGTTCTTC. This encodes CASSQGLQGYEQFF.

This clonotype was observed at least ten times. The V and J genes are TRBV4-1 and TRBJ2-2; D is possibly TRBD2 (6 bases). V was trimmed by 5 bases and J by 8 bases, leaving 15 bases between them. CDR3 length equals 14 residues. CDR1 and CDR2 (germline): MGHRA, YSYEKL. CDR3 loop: CASSGTGRPGELFF. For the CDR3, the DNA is TGCGCCAGCAGCGGGACTGGGCGTCCGGGGGAGCTGTTTTTT.

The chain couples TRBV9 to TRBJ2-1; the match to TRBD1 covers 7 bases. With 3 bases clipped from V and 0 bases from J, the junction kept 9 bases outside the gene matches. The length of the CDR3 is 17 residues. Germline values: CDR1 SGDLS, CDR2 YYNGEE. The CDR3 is CASSARDRSSSYNEQFF. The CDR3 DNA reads TGTGCCAGCAGCGCCCGGGACAGATCGAGCTCCTACAATGAGCAGTTCTTC.

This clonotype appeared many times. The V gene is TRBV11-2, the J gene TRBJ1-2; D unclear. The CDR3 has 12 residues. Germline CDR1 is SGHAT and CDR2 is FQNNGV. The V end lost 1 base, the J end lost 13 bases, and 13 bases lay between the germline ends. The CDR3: CASSLGTASITF. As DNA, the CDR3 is TGTGCCAGCAGCTTAGGGACCGCATCGATCACCTTC.

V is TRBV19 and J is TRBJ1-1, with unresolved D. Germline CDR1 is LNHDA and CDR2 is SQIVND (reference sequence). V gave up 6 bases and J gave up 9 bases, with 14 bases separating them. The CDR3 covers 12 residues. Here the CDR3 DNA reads TGTGCCAGTAGCGATGAGGCACTGAAAGCTTTCTTT. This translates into CASSDEALKAFF.

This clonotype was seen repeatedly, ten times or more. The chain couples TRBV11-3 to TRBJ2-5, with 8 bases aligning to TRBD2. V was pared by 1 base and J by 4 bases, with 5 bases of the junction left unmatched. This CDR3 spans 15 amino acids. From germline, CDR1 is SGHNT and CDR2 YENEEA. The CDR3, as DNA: TGTGCCAGCAGCTTAGCGGGGGGGCTCACAGAGACCCAGTACTTC. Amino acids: CASSLAGGLTETQYF.

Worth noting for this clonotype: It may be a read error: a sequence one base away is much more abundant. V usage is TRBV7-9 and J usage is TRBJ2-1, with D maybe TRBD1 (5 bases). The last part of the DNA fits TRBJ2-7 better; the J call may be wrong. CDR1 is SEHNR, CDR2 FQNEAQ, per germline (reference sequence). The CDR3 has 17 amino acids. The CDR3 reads CASSLLRRQSAYNEQYF. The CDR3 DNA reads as TGTGCCAGCAGCTTATTGCGGCGACAGAGCGCCTACAATGAGCAGTACTTC.